This T cell receptor (beta chain) was found in a study of CD8 T cells in ankylosing spondylitis. Study-wide findings and caveats: CD8+ cells made up the disease-linked clones, which were relatively rare in peripheral blood. A number of the motif variants had already been described in reactive arthritis synovial fluid and blood. Characteristic of ankylosing spondylitis blood, it appeared, was a TCR beta motif comprising 7 to 9 highly homologous variants.

Quantitative 5'-RACE with molecular barcodes was used to make the TCR beta libraries. MiXCR, applied by TCRdb to the 5' RACE reads, yields one record per CDR3 protein. The repertoire has 150,000 to 250,000 distinct CDR3 sequences, about 13% of them found once; the top ten carry more than 15%. To note about this clonotype: Its antigen is currently unknown.

With V trimmed by 4 bases and J by 0 bases, 2 bases remained unmatched. The CDR3 spans 14 residues. The germline V gene encodes CDR1 SQVTM and CDR2 ANQGSEA. The chain is built from TRBV29-1 and TRBJ2-3; TRBD2 matches at 9 bases. The sequence was collected from a male donor with ankylosing spondylitis or in good health (not recorded which). Sequences were obtained from blood, either unsorted or a sorted T cell fraction (not recorded which). CDR3 in amino acids: CSVGLAGSTDTQYF. The CDR3 nucleotides read TGCAGCGTTGGCCTAGCGGGGAGCACAGATACGCAGTATTTT.